Shown below are 22 T cell receptor beta chains from a single sample sequenced in a study of T-cell reconstitution after alpha-beta-depleted transplantation in children. Unique molecular identifiers were built into the TCRbeta library. TCRdb re-derived calls from the PCR reads in MiXCR, one entry per CDR3 protein. The sample yields about 350,000 distinct CDR3 sequences, 13% seen once. The material was PBMCs, obtained from the stem cell graft. The receptors stem from a human donor who donated a stem cell graft to a child with Fanconi anemia.

The V call is TRBV5-6, the J call TRBJ2-3; D not certain. The germline V gene encodes CDR1 SGHDT and CDR2 YYEEEE. This CDR3 has 14 residues. Trimming took 4 bases from V and 1 from J, leaving 10 bases between them. The CDR3 protein is CASSRFRGTDTQYF. The CDR3 DNA follows: TGTGCCAGCAGCAGATTTCGCGGCACAGATACGCAGTATTTT.

This clonotype was seen only a few times. The gene calls are TRBV7-9 and TRBJ2-7; D unresolved. The V gene's germline CDR1 is SEHNR and CDR2 FQNEAQ (reference sequence). The CDR3 length is 13 residues. With 8 bases removed from V and 2 bases from J, the gap between germline ends came to 13 bases. Here the CDR3 reads CASGSQATYEQYF. CDR3 in DNA: TGTGCCAGCGGATCTCAGGCCACCTACGAGCAGTACTTC.

There are many counts of this clonotype. This chain connects TRBV6-2 or TRBV6-3 to TRBJ1-1; 9 nucleotides agree with TRBD1. This CDR3 has 15 amino acids. Germline CDR1 is MNHEY and CDR2 is SVGEGT. V trimming: 7 bases; J trimming: 6 bases; junction bases outside the gene matches: 12. The CDR3 spells CASITPGQGKAEAFF. CDR3 DNA sequence: TGTGCCAGCATTACTCCGGGACAGGGCAAGGCTGAAGCTTTCTTT.

V usage is TRBV7-2 and J usage is TRBJ1-2; D perhaps matches TRBD1 (5 bases). The germline V and J ends were trimmed by 3 bases and 7 bases, with 18 bases remaining between them. This CDR3 has 15 residues. The germline V gene encodes CDR1 SGHTA and CDR2 FQGNSA. CDR3 DNA: TGTGCCAGCAGCTTTGACGGATCGGGGGGTTTTGGCTACACCTTC. Translation gives CASSFDGSGGFGYTF.

This sequence joins TRBV4-2 and TRBJ2-7; the D is unclear. This CDR3 spans 14 amino acids. The germline gives CDR1 LGHNA, CDR2 YNFKEQ. CDR3 nucleotide sequence: TGTGCCAGCGGCCAAGGGCTCCTCCCCTACGAGCAGTACGTC. Encoded protein: CASGQGLLPYEQYV.

At least ten counts were recorded for this clonotype. J is TRBJ1-1 and V is TRBV7-9; no clear D. The CDR3 length is 16 residues. Per the germline V gene, CDR1 is SEHNR and CDR2 is FQNEAQ (reference sequence). Trimming left V 5 bases short and J 1 base short, with 17 bases between. The CDR3 is CASSPTLAGSNTEAFF. The CDR3 bases are TGTGCCAGCAGCCCCACCCTGGCTGGGTCGAACACTGAAGCTTTCTTT.

In the case of this clonotype: Since a much larger clone is just one base distant, this may be a read error. The chain carries TRBV4-3 and TRBJ1-4; no clear D. The CDR3 sequence is 15 residues long. Germline CDR1 is LGHNA and CDR2 is YSLEER. CDR3 residues: CASSQSNLRHEKLIF. DNA of the CDR3: TGCGCCAGCAGCCAATCTAACCTGCGGCATGAAAAACTGATTTTT.

This clonotype occurred many times. This chain links TRBV4-3 with TRBJ2-2, with D hard to call. CDR1 and CDR2 from the germline V gene are LGHNA and YSLEER. The CDR3 consists of 15 residues. V was clipped by 0 bases and J by 8 bases, with 13 bases between them. The CDR3 here is CASSQEKLVQGELFF. The CDR3 coding sequence is TGCGCCAGCAGCCAAGAGAAGTTGGTTCAAGGGGAGCTGTTTTTT.

The chain joins TRBV30 to TRBJ2-5; possible D gene TRBD2, 5 bases. Germline V CDR1 and CDR2: GTSNPN, SVGIG (reference sequence). Trimming pared 4 bases from V and 4 bases from J, leaving 13 bases between. CDR3 length: 13 residues. CDR3 nucleotide sequence: TGTGCCTGGACGGCGGCTGAGGGAGAGACCCAGTACTTC. This sequence encodes CAWTAAEGETQYF. Supplemented by reference TRBV30 and TRBJ2-5, the full variable domain reads SQTIHQWPATLVQPVGSPLSLECTVEGTSNPNLYWYRQAAGRGLQLLFYSVGIGQISSEVPQNLSASRPQDRQFILSSKKLLLSDSGFYLCAWTAAEGETQYFGPGTRLLVL.

This clonotype appeared many times. The rearrangement joins TRBV11-2 to TRBJ2-3; perhaps TRBD2 as D (6 bases). Looked up from germline, CDR1 is SGHAT and CDR2 is FQNNGV. The CDR3 has 15 amino acids. The V end was cut by 3 bases, the J end by 4 bases, with 14 bases between. CDR3 nucleotides: TGTGCCAGCAGCTTGTTACTAGCTCGCTCAGATACGCAGTATTTT. Translating it yields CASSLLLARSDTQYF.

This clonotype was seen more than once but under ten times. The chain employs TRBV20-1 and TRBJ1-1; D not certain. This CDR3 has 12 amino acids. Germline V gives CDR1 DFQATT, CDR2 SNEGSKA (reference sequence). Trimming cost V 6 bases and J 5 bases, with 13 bases left between them. CDR3 sequence (DNA): TGCAGTGCGTGGGGTAAGGGTACTGAAGCTTTCTTT. This encodes CSAWGKGTEAFF.

This clonotype was recorded a few times. The chain joins TRBV5-1 to TRBJ1-4; D is uncertain. CDR1 and CDR2 (germline): SGHRS, YFSETQ. The CDR3 has 13 amino acids. The V end was cut by 5 bases, the J end by 8 bases, with 13 bases between. CDR3 in amino acids: CASRERTLEKLFF. CDR3 nucleotide sequence: TGCGCCAGCAGGGAGCGGACCCTCGAAAAACTGTTTTTT.

This chain uses TRBV2 with TRBJ2-1; 8 bases fit TRBD2. This CDR3 spans 13 amino acids. After removal of 6 bases from V and 8 bases from J, the junction contained 6 bases not matched to a gene. From germline, CDR1 is SNHLY and CDR2 FYNNEI. The CDR3 spells CASRGTRSDEQFF. CDR3 sequence (DNA): TGTGCCAGCAGGGGGACTAGATCCGATGAGCAGTTCTTC.

This chain links TRBV5-5 with TRBJ2-5; D unresolved. The CDR3 sequence is 14 residues long. Trimming left V 6 bases short and J 5 bases short, with 17 bases between. The germline CDR1 and CDR2 sequences are SGHKS and YYEKEE (reference sequence). The chain's CDR3 is CASNLAPSGETQYF. The CDR3 DNA follows: TGTGCCAGCAACCTGGCCCCTAGTGGGGAGACCCAGTACTTC.

There are a few counts of this clonotype. This chain connects TRBV6-2 or TRBV6-3 to TRBJ2-5; a weak D match, TRBD2 (5 bases). Deletions cut 6 bases from V and 0 bases from J, with 11 bases between. From germline, CDR1 is MNHEY and CDR2 SVGEGT. The CDR3 is 14 residues long. CDR3 DNA: TGTGCCAGCAGGACTACATGGGACCAAGAGACCCAGTACTTC. The encoded protein is CASRTTWDQETQYF.

This chain uses TRBV4-3 with TRBJ1-1; D call uncertain. The CDR3 loop spans 16 amino acids. Per the germline V gene, CDR1 is LGHNA and CDR2 is YSLEER. The germline V and J ends were trimmed by 0 bases and 1 base, with 12 bases remaining between them. This chain's CDR3 is CASSQDEGLTNTEAFF. The CDR3 DNA reads TGCGCCAGCAGCCAAGATGAGGGTCTCACGAACACTGAAGCTTTCTTT.

This clonotype has a count of ten or more. CDR3 DNA sequence: TGTGCCAGCAGTCCCCTGGCGGGGGGGAGCACAGATACGCAGTATTTT. It codes for CASSPLAGGSTDTQYF. The chain joins TRBV27 to TRBJ2-3, with TRBD2 matching over 9 bases. Per germline, CDR1 MNHEY and CDR2 SMNVEV (reference sequence). The CDR3 has 16 residues. The V and J ends lost 5 bases and 0 bases, in that order; junction bases with no gene match: 6.

In this sample, this clonotype turned up many times. The chain recombines TRBV29-1 with TRBJ2-5; D is unresolved. V lost 7 bases and J lost 1, with 10 bases in between. The CDR3 sequence is 12 residues long. Germline values: CDR1 SQVTM, CDR2 ANQGSEA. This chain's CDR3 is CSANPLQETQYF. The CDR3 region has the DNA TGCAGCGCGAACCCACTCCAAGAGACCCAGTACTTC.

The chain employs TRBV24-1 and TRBJ1-2; 7 nucleotides match TRBD1. Germline assignment: CDR1 KGHDR and CDR2 SFDVKD. V lost 3 bases to trimming and J lost 1 base; unmatched junction nucleotides: 7. The CDR3 totals 16 residues. CDR3 sequence: CATSDRRQGFNYGYTF. The DNA for the CDR3 is TGTGCCACCAGTGATCGGCGACAGGGCTTTAACTATGGCTACACCTTC.

This clonotype appeared a few times. The CDR3 loop reads CASSLVQPPGNTIYF. The DNA for the CDR3 is TGTGCCAGCAGTTTAGTACAGCCTCCGGGAAACACCATATATTTT. The chain uses TRBV12-3 or TRBV12-4 and TRBJ1-3, with D hard to call. Between the trimmed V and J ends, which lost 1 base and 4 bases, there was a span of 11 bases. The CDR3 is 15 amino acids.

The chain couples TRBV5-5 to TRBJ2-3; D uncertain. V dropped 3 bases and J dropped 6 bases, with 8 bases sitting between them. The CDR3 is made up of 12 amino acids. Germline V gene lookup returns CDR1 SGHKS and CDR2 YYEKEE (reference sequence). This chain's CDR3 is CASSSQRDTQYF. DNA for the CDR3: TGTGCCAGCAGCTCCCAGAGGGATACGCAGTATTTT.

The chain links TRBV5-1 to TRBJ2-7; 9 nucleotides align to TRBD1. Germline V gives CDR1 SGHRS, CDR2 YFSETQ. The V and J ends lost 2 bases and 5 bases, in that order; junction bases with no gene match: 5. CDR3 length equals 14 residues. CDR3 bases: TGCGCCAGCAGCTTCGGGGACAGGGTCCACGAGCAGTACTTC. Its protein product is CASSFGDRVHEQYF. Supplemented by reference TRBV5-1 and TRBJ2-7, the full variable domain reads KAGVTQTPRYLIKTRGQQVTLSCSPISGHRSVSWYQQTPGQGLQFLFEYFSETQRNKGNFPGRFSGRQFSNSRSEMNVSTLELGDSALYLCASSFGDRVHEQYFGPGTRLTVT.